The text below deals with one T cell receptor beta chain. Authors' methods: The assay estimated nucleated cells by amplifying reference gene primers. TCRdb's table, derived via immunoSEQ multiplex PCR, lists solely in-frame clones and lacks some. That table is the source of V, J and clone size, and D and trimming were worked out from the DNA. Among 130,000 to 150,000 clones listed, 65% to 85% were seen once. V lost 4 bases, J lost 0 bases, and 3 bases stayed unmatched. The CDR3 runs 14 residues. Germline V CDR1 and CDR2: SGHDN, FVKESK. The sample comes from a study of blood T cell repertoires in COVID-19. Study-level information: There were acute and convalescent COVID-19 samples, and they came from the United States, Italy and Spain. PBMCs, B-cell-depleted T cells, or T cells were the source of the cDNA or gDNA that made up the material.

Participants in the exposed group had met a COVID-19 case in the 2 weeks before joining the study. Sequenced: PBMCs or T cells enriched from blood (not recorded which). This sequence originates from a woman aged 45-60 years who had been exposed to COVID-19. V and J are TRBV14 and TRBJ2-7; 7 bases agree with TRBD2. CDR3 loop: CASSRRDYSYEQYF. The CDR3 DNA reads TGTGCCAGCAGCCGCCGGGACTACTCCTACGAGCAGTACTTC.